Presented here are 22 T cell receptor beta chains from one specimen sequenced in a study of shared clonotypes between healthy human individuals. Terminally differentiated effector memory CD45RA+ cells were excluded from the naive CD8 cells, which were CD45RO-negative and positively selected for CCR7. TCRdb's table, derived via immunoSEQ multiplex PCR, lists solely in-frame clones and lacks some. The repertoire includes about 1,800,000 clones, around 96% of them detected once, and approximately 1% sits in the top ten. The sequenced sample was naive CD8+ T cells sorted from blood. These receptors all stem from a man aged 18 to 30 in good health.

The V gene is TRBV4-2, the J gene TRBJ2-5; no clear D gene. The assigned J gene may be wrong: the sequence end matches TRBJ2-7 better. There are 14 residues in the CDR3. The germline V gene encodes CDR1 LGHNA and CDR2 YNFKEQ. The CDR3 protein is CASSQDPLVYEQYF. The CDR3 bases are TGTGCCAGCAGCCAAGATCCCCTAGTCTACGAGCAGTACTTC.

The chain employs TRBV12-5 and TRBJ2-1, with D perhaps assigned TRBD1 or TRBD2 (5 bases each). Germline lookup yields CDR1 LGHNT and CDR2 FRNRAP. The CDR3 totals 14 residues. Between the trimmed V and J ends, which lost 5 bases and 2 bases, there was a span of 10 bases. The CDR3 DNA is TGTGCTAGTGGTCCGGGACCCCCCTACAATGAGCAGTTCTTC. This sequence encodes CASGPGPPYNEQFF.

This clone was observed a single time. The CDR3 loop reads CASNQGGQVNSPLHF. The CDR3 DNA follows: TGTGCCAGCAACCAGGGTGGTCAGGTTAATTCACCCCTCCACTTT. The chain employs TRBV5-6 and TRBJ1-6; TRBD1 is a possible D gene (5 bases). Germline V gene sequence: CDR1 SGHDT, CDR2 YYEEEE. The length of the CDR3 is 15 residues. V gave up 6 bases and J gave up 6 bases, with 16 bases separating them.

This clone has just one count. This chain connects TRBV4-1 to TRBJ2-7; D gene ambiguous. The CDR3 has 16 residues. V shed 2 bases and J shed 1 base, with 15 bases lying between them. The germline gives CDR1 MGHRA, CDR2 YSYEKL. Written as DNA, the CDR3 is TGCGCCAGCAGCCAATACACGGGCCTTAGATCCTACGAGCAGTACTTC. Its translation is CASSQYTGLRSYEQYF.

The chain carries TRBV13 and TRBJ2-1, with TRBD2 matching over 9 bases. CDR3 length equals 16 residues. Per the germline V gene, CDR1 is PRHDT and CDR2 is FYEKMQ (reference sequence). V shed 4 bases, J shed 4 bases, and the junction held 8 bases outside the gene matches. The CDR3 DNA reads TGTGCCAGCAGCTCCCGGAGTAGCGGGAGTTACAATGAGCAGTTCTTC. Protein: CASSSRSSGSYNEQFF.

The CDR3 spells CASSFEMLGDGDEQYF. CDR3 DNA sequence: TGTGCCAGCAGCTTCGAGATGCTGGGGGACGGGGACGAGCAGTACTTC. The V gene is TRBV5-6, the J gene TRBJ2-7; possibly TRBD1 or TRBD2 for D (5 bases each). The germline gives CDR1 SGHDT, CDR2 YYEEEE. This CDR3 spans 16 amino acids. Trimming took 2 bases from V and 5 from J, leaving 20 bases between them. The entire variable domain, with the rest obtained from reference TRBV5-6 and TRBJ2-7, is as follows: DAGVTQSPTHLIKTRGQQVTLRCSPKSGHDTVSWYQQALGQGPQFIFQYYEEEERQRGNFPDRFSGHQFPNYSSELNVNALLLGDSALYLCASSFEMLGDGDEQYFGPGTRLTVT.

The rearrangement joins TRBV13 to TRBJ2-5; the match to TRBD2 covers 10 bases. Germline V gene data show CDR1 as PRHDT and CDR2 as FYEKMQ (reference sequence). With 2 bases clipped from V and 5 bases from J, the junction kept 2 bases outside the gene matches. The CDR3 covers 14 residues. Written as DNA, the CDR3 is TGTGCCAGCAGCTTAAAGCGGGAGGGGGAGACCCAGTACTTC. Amino acid sequence: CASSLKREGETQYF.

The chain recombines TRBV7-8 with TRBJ2-5, with unresolved D. CDR1 and CDR2 from the germline V gene are SGHVS and FQNEAQ. V dropped 5 bases and J dropped 7 bases, with 11 bases sitting between them. This CDR3 has 12 amino acids. In DNA form, the CDR3 reads TGTGCCAGCAGCCCGGAATCGGCGACCCAGTACTTC. Its protein is CASSPESATQYF.

For the CDR3, the DNA is TGTGCCAGCAGCGTAGGGGGGGACAGGGAGTCCCACGAGCAGTACTTC. The encoded protein is CASSVGGDRESHEQYF. The V call is TRBV9, the J call TRBJ2-7, with 9 positions matching TRBD1. CDR1 SGDLS and CDR2 YYNGEE come from the germline V gene. This CDR3 comprises 16 residues. With V trimmed by 0 bases and J by 5 bases, 9 bases remained unmatched.

This clone showed up just once. The J gene is TRBJ1-2, the V gene TRBV6-5; TRBD1 agrees at 7 bases. Germline V gene lookup returns CDR1 MNHEY and CDR2 SVGAGI. Trimming removed 4 bases from V and 8 bases from J; junction bases left unmatched: 13. This CDR3 contains 15 residues. The CDR3 DNA follows: TGTGCCAGCAGTTGGACTTTGAGGGGGCCGCAGGGCTACACCTTC. This gives the protein CASSWTLRGPQGYTF.

The chain uses TRBV27 and TRBJ2-1; TRBD2 matches 11 bases. Germline values: CDR1 MNHEY, CDR2 SMNVEV (reference sequence). The V and J ends lost 5 bases and 8 bases, in that order; junction bases with no gene match: 8. This CDR3 region has 15 residues. CDR3 sequence: CASSRGLAGRYEQFF. The CDR3 bases are TGTGCCAGCAGTCGAGGACTAGCGGGTCGCTATGAGCAGTTCTTC.

This chain connects TRBV27 to TRBJ1-5, with D unresolved. The CDR3 consists of 13 residues. The germline CDR1 and CDR2 sequences are MNHEY and SMNVEV (reference sequence). Trimming left V 5 bases short and J 5 bases short, with 10 bases between. The CDR3 coding sequence is TGTGCCAGCAGTCCCACCCTTTATCAGCCCCAGCATTTT. Residues: CASSPTLYQPQHF.

This chain uses TRBV7-9 with TRBJ2-7; 8 bases fit TRBD1. Per the germline V gene, CDR1 is SEHNR and CDR2 is FQNEAQ (reference sequence). This CDR3 comprises 13 residues. J gave up 3 bases and V 5 bases, and 3 bases lay outside the gene matches. DNA for the CDR3: TGTGCCAGCAGCCACGGGACAGGCTACGAGCAGTACTTC. As protein: CASSHGTGYEQYF.

The CDR3 sequence: CASSEVGTGSMNTEAFF. The DNA for the CDR3 is TGTGCCAGCAGTGAAGTGGGGACGGGGAGCATGAACACTGAAGCTTTCTTT. The gene calls are TRBV6-1 and TRBJ1-1; D may be TRBD1 (5 bases). CDR3 size: 17 residues. Germline V gene lookup returns CDR1 MNHNS and CDR2 SASEGT. Trimming shortened V by 1 base and J by 0 bases, and 15 bases separated the two germline ends.

This clone appeared once. CDR3 residues: CASSLFRETNEKLFF. CDR3 in DNA: TGTGCCAGCAGTTTATTCAGGGAGACTAATGAAAAACTGTTTTTT. The V gene is TRBV28, the J gene TRBJ1-4; possibly TRBD1 for D (5 bases). This CDR3 is 15 amino acids long. Trimming removed 1 base at V and 2 bases at J, with 8 bases between. Germline CDR1 and CDR2: MDHEN and SYDVKM.

A single count supports this clone. Different DNA sequences within this sample yield the same CDR3. The chain is built from TRBV19 and TRBJ2-3, with 9 bases aligning to TRBD2. Germline CDR1 is LNHDA and CDR2 is SQIVND (reference sequence). V lost 3 bases to trimming and J lost 6 bases; unmatched junction nucleotides: 7. The CDR3 loop spans 15 amino acids. This CDR3 reads CASSIGAGGTDTQYF. The CDR3 nucleotides are TGTGCCAGTAGTATCGGAGCGGGGGGAACGGATACGCAGTATTTT. The full variable domain, completed using reference TRBV19 and TRBJ2-3, is DGGITQSPKYLFRKEGQNVTLSCEQNLNHDAMYWYRQDPGQGLRLIYYSQIVNDFQKGDIAEGYSVSREKKESFPLTVTSAQKNPTAFYLCASSIGAGGTDTQYFGPGTRLTVL.

CDR3 nucleotides: TGTGCCTGGTTCGACAGCCCCTACGAGCAGTACTTC. As protein: CAWFDSPYEQYF. This chain links TRBV30 with TRBJ2-7, with D maybe TRBD1 (5 bases). Trimming took 5 bases from V and 2 from J, leaving 10 bases between them. Germline V gives CDR1 GTSNPN, CDR2 SVGIG (reference sequence). The CDR3 has 12 residues.

Concerning this clone: Different DNA sequences within this sample yield the same CDR3. The rearrangement links TRBV6-6 to TRBJ1-1; TRBD1 aligns across 7 bases. The ends lost 4 bases at V and 8 bases at J; junction bases unmatched: 4. Germline-derived CDR1 and CDR2 are MNHNY and SVGAGI (reference sequence). The CDR3 runs 12 residues. The CDR3 spells CASSLGQSEAFF. In DNA form, the CDR3 reads TGTGCCAGCAGTTTGGGACAGTCCGAAGCTTTCTTT.

The chain has TRBV27 and TRBJ1-6, with TRBD1 identical over 9 bases. The CDR3 runs to 18 residues. Germline CDR1 and CDR2: MNHEY and SMNVEV (reference sequence). J gave up 9 bases and V 1 base, and 13 bases lay outside the gene matches. The DNA for the CDR3 is TGTGCCAGCAGTTTATTGGACAGGGGCGGTCTAAGTGTTTCACCCCTCCACTTT. Its protein is CASSLLDRGGLSVSPLHF.

This clone was recorded only once. The gene calls are TRBV15 and TRBJ2-1; 9 nucleotides line up with TRBD1. The CDR3 runs 15 residues. V lost 2 bases to trimming and J lost 8 bases; unmatched junction nucleotides: 7. Germline V gene data show CDR1 as LNHNV and CDR2 as YYDKDF (reference sequence). CDR3 in amino acids: CATSRRTGASDEQFF. The CDR3 DNA follows: TGTGCCACCAGCAGAAGGACAGGGGCTAGCGATGAGCAGTTCTTC.

The rearrangement uses TRBV6-5 and TRBJ2-1; TRBD1 matches at 8 bases. Germline CDR1 MNHEY, CDR2 SVGAGI. The CDR3 loop spans 15 amino acids. With 6 bases clipped from V and 8 bases from J, the junction kept 12 bases outside the gene matches. CDR3 sequence reads: CASSVQGVDDDEQFF. The CDR3 DNA reads TGTGCCAGCAGCGTACAGGGGGTTGATGACGATGAGCAGTTCTTC.

This clone was counted once. The same CDR3 can be traced to other DNA sequences in this sample. The chain couples TRBV7-2 to TRBJ2-7; possibly TRBD2 for D (6 bases). The CDR3 is 13 amino acids. Germline V gene data show CDR1 as SGHTA and CDR2 as FQGNSA. V was cut by 5 bases and J by 3 bases, with 11 bases left in between. DNA of the CDR3: TGTGCCAGCAGCCTCGGGACTTTCTACGAGCAGTACTTC. Protein: CASSLGTFYEQYF.